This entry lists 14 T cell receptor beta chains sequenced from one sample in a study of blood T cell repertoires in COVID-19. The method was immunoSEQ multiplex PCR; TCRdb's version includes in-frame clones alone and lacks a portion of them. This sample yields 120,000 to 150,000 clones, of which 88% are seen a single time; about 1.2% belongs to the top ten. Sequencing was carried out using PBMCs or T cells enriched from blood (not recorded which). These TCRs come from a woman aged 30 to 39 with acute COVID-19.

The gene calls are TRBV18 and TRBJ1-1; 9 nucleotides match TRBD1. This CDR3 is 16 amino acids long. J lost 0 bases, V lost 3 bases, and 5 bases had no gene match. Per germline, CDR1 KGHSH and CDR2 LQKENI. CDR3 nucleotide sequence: TGTGCCAGCTCACCGCGACAGGGGGGAATGAACACTGAAGCTTTCTTT. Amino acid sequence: CASSPRQGGMNTEAFF.

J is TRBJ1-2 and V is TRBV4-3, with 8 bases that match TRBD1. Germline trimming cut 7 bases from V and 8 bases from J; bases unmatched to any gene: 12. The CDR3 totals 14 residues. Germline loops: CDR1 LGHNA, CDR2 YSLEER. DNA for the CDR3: TGCGCCAGCACGCGGGGGACAGGTTCTCAAGGCTACACCTTC. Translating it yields CASTRGTGSQGYTF.

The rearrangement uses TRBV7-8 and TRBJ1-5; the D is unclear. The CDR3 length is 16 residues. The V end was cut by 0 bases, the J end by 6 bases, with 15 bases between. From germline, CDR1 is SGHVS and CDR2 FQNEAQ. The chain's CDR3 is CASSLATLQVRQPQHF. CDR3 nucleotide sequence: TGTGCCAGCAGCTTAGCGACCCTCCAGGTTCGTCAGCCCCAGCATTTT.

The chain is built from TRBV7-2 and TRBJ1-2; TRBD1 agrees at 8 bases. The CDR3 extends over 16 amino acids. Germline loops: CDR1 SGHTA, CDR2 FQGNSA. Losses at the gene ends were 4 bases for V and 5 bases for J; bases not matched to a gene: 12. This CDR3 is CASSSHTTGEFYGYTF. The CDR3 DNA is TGTGCCAGCAGCTCCCACACGACAGGGGAATTTTATGGCTACACCTTC.

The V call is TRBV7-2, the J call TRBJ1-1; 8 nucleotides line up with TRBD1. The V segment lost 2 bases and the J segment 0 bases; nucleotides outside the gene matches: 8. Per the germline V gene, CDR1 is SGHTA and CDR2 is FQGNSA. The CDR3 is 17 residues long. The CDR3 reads CASSLWQGAPLNTEAFF. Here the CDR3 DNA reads TGTGCCAGCAGCTTATGGCAGGGGGCTCCCTTGAACACTGAAGCTTTCTTT.

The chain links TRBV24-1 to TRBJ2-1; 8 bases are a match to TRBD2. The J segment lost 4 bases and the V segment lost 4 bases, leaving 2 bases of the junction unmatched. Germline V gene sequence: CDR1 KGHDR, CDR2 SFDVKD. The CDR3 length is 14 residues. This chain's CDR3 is CATSEGTSYNEQFF. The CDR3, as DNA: TGTGCCACCAGTGAGGGGACTAGTTACAATGAGCAGTTCTTC.

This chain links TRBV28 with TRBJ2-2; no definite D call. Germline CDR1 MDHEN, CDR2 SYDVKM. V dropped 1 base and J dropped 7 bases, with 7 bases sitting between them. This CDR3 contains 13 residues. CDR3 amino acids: CASSLSELGELFF. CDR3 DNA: TGTGCCAGCAGTTTATCTGAGCTCGGGGAGCTGTTTTTT.

The CDR3 DNA sequence: TGTGCCAGCAGTCAAGGACAGGTCTCCTATGGCTACACCTTC. It is translated as CASSQGQVSYGYTF. The chain has TRBV25-1 and TRBJ1-2; 7 nucleotides line up with TRBD1. This CDR3 is built from 14 residues. Per the germline V gene, CDR1 is MGHDK and CDR2 is SYGVNS. The ends lost 5 bases at V and 4 bases at J; junction bases unmatched: 7.

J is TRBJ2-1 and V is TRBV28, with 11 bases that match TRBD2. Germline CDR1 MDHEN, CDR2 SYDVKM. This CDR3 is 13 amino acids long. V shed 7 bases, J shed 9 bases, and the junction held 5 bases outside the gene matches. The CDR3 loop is CASTLTSGGEQFF. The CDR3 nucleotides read TGTGCCAGCACCTTAACTAGCGGGGGTGAGCAGTTCTTC. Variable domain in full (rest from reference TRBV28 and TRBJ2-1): DVKVTQSSRYLVKRTGEKVFLECVQDMDHENMFWYRQDPGLGLRLIYFSYDVKMKEKGDIPEGYSVSREKKERFSLILESASTNQTSMYLCASTLTSGGEQFFGPGTRLTVL.

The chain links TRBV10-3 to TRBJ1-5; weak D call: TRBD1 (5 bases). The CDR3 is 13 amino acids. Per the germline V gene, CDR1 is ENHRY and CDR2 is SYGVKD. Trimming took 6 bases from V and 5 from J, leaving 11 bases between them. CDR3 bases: TGTGCCATCAGCTTCGGGGGGGATCAGCCCCAGCATTTT. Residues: CAISFGGDQPQHF.

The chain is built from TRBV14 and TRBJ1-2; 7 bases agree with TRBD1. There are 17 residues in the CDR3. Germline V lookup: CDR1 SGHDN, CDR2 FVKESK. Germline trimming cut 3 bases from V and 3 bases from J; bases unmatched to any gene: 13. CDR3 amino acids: CASSQADWRQGYYGYTF. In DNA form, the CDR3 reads TGTGCCAGCAGCCAGGCCGATTGGCGACAGGGTTACTATGGCTACACCTTC.

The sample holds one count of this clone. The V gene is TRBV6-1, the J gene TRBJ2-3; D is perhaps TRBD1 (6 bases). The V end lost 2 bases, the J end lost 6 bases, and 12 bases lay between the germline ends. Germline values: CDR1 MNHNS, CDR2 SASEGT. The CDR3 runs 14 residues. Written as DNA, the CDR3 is TGTGCCAGCAGTGAAAGGACAGCCCTCGATACGCAGTATTTT. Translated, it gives CASSERTALDTQYF.

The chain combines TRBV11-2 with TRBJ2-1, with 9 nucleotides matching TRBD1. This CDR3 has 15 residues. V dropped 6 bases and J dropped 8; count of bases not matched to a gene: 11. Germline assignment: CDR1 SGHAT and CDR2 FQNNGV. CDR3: CASRKPGQGRDEQFF. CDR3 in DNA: TGTGCCAGCAGAAAACCGGGACAGGGCCGGGATGAGCAGTTCTTC.

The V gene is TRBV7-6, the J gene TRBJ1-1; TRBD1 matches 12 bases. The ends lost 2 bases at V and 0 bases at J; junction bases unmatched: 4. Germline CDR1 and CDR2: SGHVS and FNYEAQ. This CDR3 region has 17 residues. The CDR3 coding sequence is TGTGCCAGCAGCTTATCCCGGGACAGGGGGCTGAACACTGAAGCTTTCTTT. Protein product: CASSLSRDRGLNTEAFF.